Listed here are 21 T cell receptor beta chains from one sample, sequenced in a study of control samples from healthy donors and cancer patients. The data were produced by immunoSEQ multiplex PCR, yet TCRdb's version contains in-frame clones alone and is incomplete. The table lists around 90,000 clones, around nine tenths of them singletons. The sample was blood. Source of these receptors: a man aged 25 to 40 in good health.

This chain links TRBV5-1 with TRBJ2-3; D not certain. Germline CDR1 reads SGHRS; CDR2 reads YFSETQ. This CDR3 has 14 residues. V gave up 3 bases and J gave up 0 bases, with 8 bases separating them. DNA of the CDR3: TGCGCCAGCAGCTCGAACCCTAGCACAGATACGCAGTATTTT. The encoded protein is CASSSNPSTDTQYF.

CDR3 sequence: CASSLEGTQPSGYTF. CDR3 nucleotides: TGCGCCAGCAGCTTGGAAGGGACACAACCAAGTGGCTACACCTTC. The chain combines TRBV5-1 with TRBJ1-2; TRBD1 might be the D (6 bases). Trimming removed 0 bases at V and 7 bases at J, with 16 bases between. CDR3 size: 15 residues. Germline CDR1 reads SGHRS; CDR2 reads YFSETQ.

V is TRBV12-2 and J is TRBJ1-1; the table's D call of TRBD1 was not tested on the DNA. TRBV12-2 is designated a pseudogene. CDR3 length: 19 amino acids. CDR3 loop: CASRLAQDRGQEQNTEAFF. Written as DNA, the CDR3 is TGTGCAAGTCGCTTAGCGCAGGACAGGGGGCAGGAGCAGAACACTGAAGCTTTCTTT.

The V gene is TRBV2, the J gene TRBJ2-1; D not resolved. Per germline, CDR1 SNHLY and CDR2 FYNNEI. The V end lost 1 base, the J end lost 4 bases, and 5 bases lay between the germline ends. This CDR3 has 13 residues. CDR3 in DNA: TGTGCCAGCAGTGAAGACAGTTACAATGAGCAGTTCTTC. This encodes CASSEDSYNEQFF. Based on the CDR3 plus reference TRBV2 and TRBJ2-1, the full variable domain is EPEVTQTPSHQVTQMGQEVILRCVPISNHLYFYWYRQILGQKVEFLVSFYNNEISEKSEIFDDQFSVERPDGSNFTLKIRSTKLEDSAMYFCASSEDSYNEQFFGPGTRLTVL.

V usage is TRBV29-1 and J usage is TRBJ1-1, with a possible D match to TRBD1 (5 bases). Between the trimmed V and J ends, which lost 2 bases and 1 base, there was a span of 11 bases. The CDR3 loop spans 14 amino acids. In germline, CDR1 is SQVTM, CDR2 ANQGSEA. CDR3 nucleotide sequence: TGCAGCGTTGAACTGAGGGGACGGAACACTGAAGCTTTCTTT. Translated, it gives CSVELRGRNTEAFF.

The rearrangement joins TRBV5-1 to TRBJ2-3, with D unresolved. The CDR3 spans 12 residues. Germline V gives CDR1 SGHRS, CDR2 YFSETQ. With 2 bases removed from V and 6 bases from J, the gap between germline ends came to 7 bases. The CDR3 sequence: CASSFQRDTQYF. The CDR3 DNA follows: TGCGCCAGCAGCTTTCAAAGGGATACGCAGTATTTT.

The chain has TRBV4-1 and TRBJ1-1; 8 bases are a match to TRBD1. The V segment lost 0 bases and the J segment 1 base; nucleotides outside the gene matches: 4. Germline values: CDR1 MGHRA, CDR2 YSYEKL. CDR3 length: 16 amino acids. The CDR3 spells CASSQDVGQGNTEAFF. CDR3 in DNA: TGCGCCAGCAGCCAAGATGTTGGACAGGGGAACACTGAAGCTTTCTTT.

V and J are TRBV5-1 and TRBJ2-7, with 9 nucleotides matching TRBD2. With V trimmed by 3 bases and J by 3 bases, 7 bases remained unmatched. Germline lookup yields CDR1 SGHRS and CDR2 YFSETQ. The CDR3 length is 15 residues. CDR3 bases: TGCGCCAGCAGCTGGACCGGGACTAGCTTCTACGAGCAGTACTTC. Translated: CASSWTGTSFYEQYF. Looking up the rest from reference TRBV5-1 and TRBJ2-7 gives the full variable domain: KAGVTQTPRYLIKTRGQQVTLSCSPISGHRSVSWYQQTPGQGLQFLFEYFSETQRNKGNFPGRFSGRQFSNSRSEMNVSTLELGDSALYLCASSWTGTSFYEQYFGPGTRLTVT.

The chain recombines TRBV6-1 with TRBJ2-1; possibly TRBD2 for D (7 bases). V was trimmed by 1 base and J by 0 bases, leaving 10 bases between them. CDR1 is MNHNS and CDR2 is SASEGT in the germline V gene. The CDR3 contains 16 residues. The CDR3 DNA reads TGTGCCAGCAGTGAAGGGCGGGGGCCCTCCTACAATGAGCAGTTCTTC. Its protein is CASSEGRGPSYNEQFF.

The chain employs TRBV5-1 and TRBJ2-7, with 8 bases fitting TRBD1. Germline V gives CDR1 SGHRS, CDR2 YFSETQ. CDR3 length: 15 amino acids. Germline trimming cut 4 bases from V and 2 bases from J; bases unmatched to any gene: 8. CDR3 protein: CASSPLGTGTYEQYF. Written as DNA, the CDR3 is TGCGCCAGCAGCCCCCTAGGGACAGGAACCTACGAGCAGTACTTC.

The V and J genes are TRBV12-3 or TRBV12-4 and TRBJ2-7; unclear D gene. This CDR3 comprises 11 residues. Trimming took 1 base from V and 7 from J, leaving 5 bases between them. The CDR3 sequence is CASSLDSEQYF. DNA for the CDR3: TGTGCCAGCAGTTTAGATAGTGAGCAGTACTTC.

J is TRBJ2-7 and V is TRBV30; 10 bases map to TRBD2. The CDR3 is 16 amino acids. Germline CDR1 reads GTSNPN; CDR2 reads SVGIG (reference sequence). Unmatched junction bases numbered 16, after V lost 8 bases and J lost 3 bases. CDR3 in amino acids: CAPRGSGGRNVYEQYF. In DNA, the CDR3 is TGTGCCCCCCGGGGTAGCGGGGGGCGGAACGTCTACGAGCAGTACTTC.

The chain uses TRBV27 and TRBJ1-3; weak D call: TRBD1 (6 bases). CDR3 size: 13 residues. Trimming stripped 10 bases from V and 0 bases from J, with 10 bases between. The germline gives CDR1 MNHEY, CDR2 SMNVEV (reference sequence). The CDR3 bases are TGTGCCACCCGGGACAACTCTGGAAACACCATATATTTT. Its protein product is CATRDNSGNTIYF.

This chain joins TRBV27 and TRBJ1-1; D not resolved. The CDR3 extends over 14 amino acids. V was pared by 1 base and J by 5 bases, with 11 bases between. From germline, CDR1 is MNHEY and CDR2 SMNVEV (reference sequence). CDR3 nucleotides: TGTGCCAGCAGTTTATGGCCGGATGGGACTGAAGCTTTCTTT. It is translated as CASSLWPDGTEAFF.

This clone was seen only once. The chain recombines TRBV11-2 with TRBJ1-1; D not certain. Trimming stripped 1 base from V and 8 bases from J, with 11 bases between. CDR1 is SGHAT and CDR2 is FQNNGV in the germline V gene. The CDR3 consists of 13 residues. CDR3 nucleotide sequence: TGTGCCAGCAGCTTAGGAAGGGCAGCCGAAGCTTTCTTT. Amino acids: CASSLGRAAEAFF.

This clone was detected a few times. This sequence joins TRBV3-1 (or the pseudogene TRBV3-2) and TRBJ1-4; D might be TRBD1 (5 bases). The V gene lost 3 bases and the J gene lost 8 bases, with 16 bases spanning the gap. The CDR3 sequence is 15 residues long. Germline V gives CDR1 LGHDT, CDR2 YNNKEL (reference sequence). CDR3 amino acids: CASSQGPGGEEKLFF. The CDR3 DNA sequence: TGTGCCAGCAGCCAGGGGCCGGGCGGAGAGGAAAAACTGTTTTTT.

The chain couples TRBV6-1 to TRBJ2-7; either TRBD1 or TRBD2 may fit D (5 bases each). Trimming cost V 3 bases and J 0 bases, with 9 bases left between them. The CDR3 runs 14 residues. CDR1 is MNHNS and CDR2 is SASEGT in the germline V gene. CDR3 protein: CASSEGRASYEQYV. DNA of the CDR3: TGTGCCAGCAGTGAGGGACGGGCCTCCTACGAGCAGTACGTC.

The chain recombines TRBV28 with TRBJ2-1; D may correspond to TRBD1 or TRBD2 (5 bases each). Trimming removed 4 bases at V and 7 bases at J, with 17 bases between. CDR3 length: 15 residues. Looked up from germline, CDR1 is MDHEN and CDR2 is SYDVKM. CDR3 sequence: CASSWGTAVDNEQFF. In DNA, the CDR3 is TGTGCCAGCAGTTGGGGGACGGCGGTAGATAATGAGCAGTTCTTC.

The chain is built from TRBV6-5 and TRBJ2-5; D assignment may be TRBD1 or TRBD2 (6 bases each). The CDR3 covers 13 residues. V gave up 2 bases and J gave up 8 bases, with 12 bases separating them. Germline CDR1 MNHEY, CDR2 SVGAGI. The CDR3 nucleotides are TGTGCCAGCAGTTACGAGGGGGGCGAAACCCAGTACTTC. Amino acids: CASSYEGGETQYF.

This chain links TRBV25-1 with TRBJ1-1; 7 bases map to TRBD1. The J segment lost 10 bases and the V segment lost 0 bases, leaving 5 bases of the junction unmatched. Germline CDR1 is MGHDK and CDR2 is SYGVNS. There are 13 residues in the CDR3. This CDR3 reads CASSEYSRGGAFF. CDR3 nucleotide sequence: TGTGCCAGCAGTGAATATTCCAGGGGGGGAGCTTTCTTT.

This sequence joins TRBV6-6 and TRBJ2-2, with 8 bases fitting TRBD1. The CDR3 totals 16 residues. The ends lost 6 bases at V and 1 base at J; junction bases unmatched: 7. Per germline, CDR1 MNHNY and CDR2 SVGAGI (reference sequence). The CDR3 reads CASSLSGTGNTGELFF. The CDR3 DNA reads TGTGCCAGCAGCTTATCCGGGACAGGGAACACCGGGGAGCTGTTTTTT.